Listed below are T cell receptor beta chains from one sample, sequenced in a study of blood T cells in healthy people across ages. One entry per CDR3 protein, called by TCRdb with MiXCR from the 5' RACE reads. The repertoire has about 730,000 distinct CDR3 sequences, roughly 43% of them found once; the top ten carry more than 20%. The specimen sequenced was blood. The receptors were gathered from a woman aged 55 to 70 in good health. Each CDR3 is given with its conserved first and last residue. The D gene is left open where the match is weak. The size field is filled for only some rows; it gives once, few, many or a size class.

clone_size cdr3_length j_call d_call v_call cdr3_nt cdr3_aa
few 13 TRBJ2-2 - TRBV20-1 TGCAGTGCTAGACGAGGTCCCACCGGGGAGCTGTTTTTT CSARRGPTGELFF
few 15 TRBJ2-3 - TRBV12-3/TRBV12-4 TGTGCCAGCAGTTTAGCTTGGGCTGGCACAGATACGCAGTATTTT CASSLAWAGTDTQYF
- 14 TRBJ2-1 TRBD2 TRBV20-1 TGCAGTGCCCGATGGGGTAGCGGGAGGCCCCTAGAGTTCTTC CSARWGSGRPLEFF
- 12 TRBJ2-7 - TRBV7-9 TGTGCCAGCAGCTCATCCCCTAGGGAGCAGTACTTC CASSSSPREQYF
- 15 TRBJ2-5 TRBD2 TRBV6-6 TGTGCCAGCAGTTCTTCTAGCGGGGGGATCGAGACCCAGTACTTC CASSSSSGGIETQYF
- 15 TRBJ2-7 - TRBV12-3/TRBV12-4 TGTGCCAGCAGTTTAGGGCCTGCCTTGACGTCCGAGCAGTACTTC CASSLGPALTSEQYF
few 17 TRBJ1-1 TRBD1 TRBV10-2 TGCGCCAGCAGTGAGCAAATCGGGACAGGGGGGAACACTGAAGCTTTCTTT CASSEQIGTGGNTEAFF
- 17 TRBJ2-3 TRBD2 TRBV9 TGTGCCAGCAGCGTCACTAGCGGGAGATCTAGCACAGATACGCAGTATTTT CASSVTSGRSSTDTQYF
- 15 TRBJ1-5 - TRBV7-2 TGTGCCAGCAGCCCCGATACGGTACTCAATCAGCCCCAGCATTTT CASSPDTVLNQPQHF
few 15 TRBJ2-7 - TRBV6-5 TGTGCCAGCAGTTACGGGCCAGGGTATGGGTACGAGCAGTACTTC CASSYGPGYGYEQYF
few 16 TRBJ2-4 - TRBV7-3 TGTGCCAGCAGTCCAAGCGGAGTATTAGCCAAAAACATTCAGTACTTC CASSPSGVLAKNIQYF
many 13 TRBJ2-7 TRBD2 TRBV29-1 TGCAGCGTTGATGGTCTAGCGGGAGGGGAGCAGTACTTC CSVDGLAGGEQYF
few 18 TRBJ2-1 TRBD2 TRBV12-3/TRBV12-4 TGTGCCAGCAGTCCACCCTCGGCTAGCGGGAATTCCTTGGGGGAGCAGTTCTTC CASSPPSASGNSLGEQFF
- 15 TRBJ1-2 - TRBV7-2 TGTGCCAGCAGCTTAGATTTGAGGGCGGACTATGGCTACACCTTC CASSLDLRADYGYTF
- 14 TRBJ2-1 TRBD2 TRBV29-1 TGCAGCGTTGCTAGCGGGGGGGCAGGCAATAAGCAGTTCTTC CSVASGGAGNKQFF
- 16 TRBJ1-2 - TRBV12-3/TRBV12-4 TGTGCCAGCAGTTTATCGACGCAGCTACCTAACTATGGCTACACCTTC CASSLSTQLPNYGYTF
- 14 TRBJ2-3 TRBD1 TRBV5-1 TGCGCCAGCAGCTTGACAGGGGTCACAGATACGCAGTATTTT CASSLTGVTDTQYF
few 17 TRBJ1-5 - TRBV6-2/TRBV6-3 TGTGCTAGCAGTTACGCTAAGGGGCATTCTAGCAATCAGCCCCAGCATTTT CASSYAKGHSSNQPQHF
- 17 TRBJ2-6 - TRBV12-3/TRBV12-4 TGTGCCAGCGGTTCGAGAATCCTCCCGGTTGGGGCCAACGTCCTGACTTTC CASGSRILPVGANVLTF
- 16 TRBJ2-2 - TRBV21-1 TGTGCCAGCAGCAAAAGGACCAGCGGGGACACCGGGGAGCTGTTTTTT CASSKRTSGDTGELFF
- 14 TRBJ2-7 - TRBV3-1 TGTGCCAGCAGCCAAGCTAACAGCGGATACGAGCAGTACTTC CASSQANSGYEQYF
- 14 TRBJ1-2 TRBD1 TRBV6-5 TGTGCCAGCAGTTACTCAAGGGGGCACTATGGCTACACCTTC CASSYSRGHYGYTF
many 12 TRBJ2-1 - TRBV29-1 TGCAGCGTTGAAGGGACAGTCAATGAGCAGTTCTTC CSVEGTVNEQFF
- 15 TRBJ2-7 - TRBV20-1 TGCAGTGCTAGAGGAGGAGGAGAGTCCCGGTACGAGCAGTACTTC CSARGGGESRYEQYF
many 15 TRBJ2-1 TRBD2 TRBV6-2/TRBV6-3 TGTGCCAGCAGACCGACTAGCGGGGTCTACAATGAGCAGTTCTTC CASRPTSGVYNEQFF
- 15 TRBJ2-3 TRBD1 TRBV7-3 TGTGCCAGCAGCCCCCGACAGGGTCACACAGATACGCAGTATTTT CASSPRQGHTDTQYF
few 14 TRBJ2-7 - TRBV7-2 TGTGCCAGCAGCCGTACACAGGTCCCGGTTGAGCAGTACTTC CASSRTQVPVEQYF
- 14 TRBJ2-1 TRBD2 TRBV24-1 TGTGCCACCAGTGACAGGACTAGCGAAAATGAGCAGTTCTTC CATSDRTSENEQFF
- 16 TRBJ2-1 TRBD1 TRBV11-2 TGTGCCAGCAGCTCACTGGACAGGGGCCTCTACAATGAGCAGTTCTTC CASSSLDRGLYNEQFF
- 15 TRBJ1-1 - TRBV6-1 TGTGCCAGCAGTGAAGTAGACGTTCCGAACACTGAAGCTTTCTTT CASSEVDVPNTEAFF
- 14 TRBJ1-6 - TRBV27 TGTGCCAGCAGGGTGGGCTCCTATAATTCACCCCTCCACTTT CASRVGSYNSPLHF
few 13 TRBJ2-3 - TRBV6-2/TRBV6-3 TGTGCCAGCAGGACAGGACGCACAGATACGCAGTATTTT CASRTGRTDTQYF
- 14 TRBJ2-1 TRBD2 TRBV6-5 TGTGCCAGCAGCCCTAGCGGGAGCTTCAATGAGCAGTTCTTC CASSPSGSFNEQFF
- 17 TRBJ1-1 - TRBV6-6 TGTGCCAGCAGTTACTATCAGGGTTCCCTTTCGAACACTGAAGCTTTCTTT CASSYYQGSLSNTEAFF
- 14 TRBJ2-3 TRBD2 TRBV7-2 TGTGCCAGCAGCCCGACTAGCGGGATTTATACGCAGTATTTT CASSPTSGIYTQYF
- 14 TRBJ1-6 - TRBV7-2 TGTGCCAGCAGCTTAGGACAGAGCAACGGACCCCTCCACTTT CASSLGQSNGPLHF
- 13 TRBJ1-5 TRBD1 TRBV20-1 TGCAGTGCCCGAAAGGGGGCGAATCAGCCCCAGCATTTT CSARKGANQPQHF
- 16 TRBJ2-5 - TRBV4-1 TGCGCCAGCAGCCAAGAAGCACTTACGAACCAAGAGACCCAGTACTTC CASSQEALTNQETQYF
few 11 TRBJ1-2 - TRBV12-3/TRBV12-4 TGTGCCAGCAGTTTGGGCCTCGGCTACACCTTC CASSLGLGYTF
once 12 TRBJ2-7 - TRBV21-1 TGTGCCAGCAACCCGACAGCCTACGAGCAGTACTTC CASNPTAYEQYF
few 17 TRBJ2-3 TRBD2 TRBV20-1 TGCAGTGCCCGGACTAGCGGGAGGCATATTAGCACAGATACGCAGTATTTT CSARTSGRHISTDTQYF
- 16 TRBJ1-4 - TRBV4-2 TGTGCCAGCAGCCAAGAAGGAGGAAGGGGGAATGAAAAACTGTTTTTT CASSQEGGRGNEKLFF
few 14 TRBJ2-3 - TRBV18 TGTGCCAGCTCGGAGGGGCGAGTGCCAGATACGCAGTATTTT CASSEGRVPDTQYF
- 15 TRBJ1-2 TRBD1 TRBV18 TGTGCCAGCTCGCAGGAGACAGGGGCTAACTATGGCTACACCTTC CASSQETGANYGYTF
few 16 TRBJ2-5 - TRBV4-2 TGTGCCAGCAGCCCCGCTGGGGCGGGGCCCCAAGAGACCCAGTACTTC CASSPAGAGPQETQYF
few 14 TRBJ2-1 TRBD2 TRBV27 TGTGCCAGCAGTTTATCGGGAGGGCAGTGGCAGCAGTTCTTC CASSLSGGQWQQFF
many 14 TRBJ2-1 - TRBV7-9 TGTGCCAGCAGCTTAAGCGGACCCTACAATGAGCAGTTCTTC CASSLSGPYNEQFF
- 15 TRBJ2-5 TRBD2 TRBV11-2 TGTGCCAGCAAGGCTTTGCCAGCCAGGGCGGGGGAGCAGTACTTC CASKALPARAGEQYF
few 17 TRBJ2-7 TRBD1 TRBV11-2 TGTGCCAGCACCCCCGGGACAGACAAACCACCAGCCTACGAGCAGTACTTC CASTPGTDKPPAYEQYF
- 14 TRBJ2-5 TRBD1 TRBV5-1 TGCGCCAGCAGCTTGGCGGGACAGGAAGAGACCCAGTACTTC CASSLAGQEETQYF
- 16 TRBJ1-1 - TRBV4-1 TGCGCCAGCAGCCGAGACGTCAGCCCGGGGAACACTGAAGCTTTCTTT CASSRDVSPGNTEAFF
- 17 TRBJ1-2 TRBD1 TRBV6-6 TGTGCCAGCAGTTACAGGACAGGGTCAGGGAGGTCACAATGGTACACCTTC CASSYRTGSGRSQWYTF
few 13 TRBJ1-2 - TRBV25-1 TGTGCCAGCAGTGCAGACAGGTCCGGTGGCTACACCTTC CASSADRSGGYTF